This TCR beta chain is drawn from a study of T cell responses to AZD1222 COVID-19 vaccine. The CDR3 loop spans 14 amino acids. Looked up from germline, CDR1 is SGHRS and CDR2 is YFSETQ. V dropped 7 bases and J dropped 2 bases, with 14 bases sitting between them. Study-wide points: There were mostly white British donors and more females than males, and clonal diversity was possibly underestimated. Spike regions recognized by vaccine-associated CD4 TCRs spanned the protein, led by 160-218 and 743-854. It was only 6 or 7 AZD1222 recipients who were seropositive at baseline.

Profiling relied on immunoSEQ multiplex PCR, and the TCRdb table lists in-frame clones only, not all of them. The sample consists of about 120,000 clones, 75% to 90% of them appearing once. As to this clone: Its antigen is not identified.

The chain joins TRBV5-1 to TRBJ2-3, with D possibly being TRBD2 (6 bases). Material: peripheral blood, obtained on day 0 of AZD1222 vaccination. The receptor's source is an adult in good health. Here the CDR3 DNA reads TGCGCCAGCTCGCCCGGGGGTCACACAGATACGCAGTATTTT. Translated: CASSPGGHTDTQYF. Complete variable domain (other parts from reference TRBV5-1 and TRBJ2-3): KAGVTQTPRYLIKTRGQQVTLSCSPISGHRSVSWYQQTPGQGLQFLFEYFSETQRNKGNFPGRFSGRQFSNSRSEMNVSTLELGDSALYLCASSPGGHTDTQYFGPGTRLTVL.